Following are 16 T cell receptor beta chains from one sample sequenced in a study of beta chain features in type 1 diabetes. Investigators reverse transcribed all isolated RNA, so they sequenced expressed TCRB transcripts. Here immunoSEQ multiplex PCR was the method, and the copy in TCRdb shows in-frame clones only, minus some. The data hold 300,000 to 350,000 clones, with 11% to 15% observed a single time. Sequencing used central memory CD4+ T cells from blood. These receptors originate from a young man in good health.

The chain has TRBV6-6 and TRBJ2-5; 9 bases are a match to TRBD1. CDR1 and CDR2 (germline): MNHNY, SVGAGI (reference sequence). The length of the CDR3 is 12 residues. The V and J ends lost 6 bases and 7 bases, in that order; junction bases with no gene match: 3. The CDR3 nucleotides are TGTGCCAGCAGCCTGGACAGGGGGACCCAGTACTTC. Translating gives CASSLDRGTQYF.

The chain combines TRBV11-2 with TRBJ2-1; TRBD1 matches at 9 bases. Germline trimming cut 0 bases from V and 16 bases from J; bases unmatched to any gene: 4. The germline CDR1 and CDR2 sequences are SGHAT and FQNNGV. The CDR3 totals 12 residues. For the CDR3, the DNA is TGTGCCAGCAGCTTAGACCGGGACAGGGTATTCTTC. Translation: CASSLDRDRVFF.

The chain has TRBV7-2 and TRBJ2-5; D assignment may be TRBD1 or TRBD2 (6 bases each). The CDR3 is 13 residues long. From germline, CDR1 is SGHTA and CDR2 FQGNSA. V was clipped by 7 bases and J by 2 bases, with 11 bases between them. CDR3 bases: TGTGCCAGCACCACAGGGAGGCAAGAGACCCAGTACTTC. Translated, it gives CASTTGRQETQYF.

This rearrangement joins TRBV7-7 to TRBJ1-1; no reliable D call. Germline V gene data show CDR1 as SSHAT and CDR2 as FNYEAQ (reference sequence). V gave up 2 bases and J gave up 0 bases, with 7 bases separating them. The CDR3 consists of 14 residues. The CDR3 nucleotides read TGTGCCAGCAGCTTATCGAACATGAACACTGAAGCTTTCTTT. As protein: CASSLSNMNTEAFF. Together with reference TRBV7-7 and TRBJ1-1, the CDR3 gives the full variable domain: GAGVSQSPRYKVTKRGQDVTLRCDPISSHATLYWYQQALGQGPEFLTYFNYEAQPDKSGLPSDRFSAERPEGSISTLTIQRTEQRDSAMYRCASSLSNMNTEAFFGQGTRLTVV.

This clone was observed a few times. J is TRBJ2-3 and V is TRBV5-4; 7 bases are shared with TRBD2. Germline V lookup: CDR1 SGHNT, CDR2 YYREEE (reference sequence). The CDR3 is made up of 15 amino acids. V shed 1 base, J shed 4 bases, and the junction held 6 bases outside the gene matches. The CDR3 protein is CASSLSGRVSDTQYF. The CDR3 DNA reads TGTGCCAGCAGCTTGTCGGGGAGGGTGTCAGATACGCAGTATTTT.

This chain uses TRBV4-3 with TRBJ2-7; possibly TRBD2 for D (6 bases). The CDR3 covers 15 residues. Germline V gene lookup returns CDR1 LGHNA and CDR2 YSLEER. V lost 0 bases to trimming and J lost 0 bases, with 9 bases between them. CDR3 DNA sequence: TGCGCCAGCAGCCAAGATGCGGGAAGCTCCTACGAGCAGTACTTC. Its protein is CASSQDAGSSYEQYF.

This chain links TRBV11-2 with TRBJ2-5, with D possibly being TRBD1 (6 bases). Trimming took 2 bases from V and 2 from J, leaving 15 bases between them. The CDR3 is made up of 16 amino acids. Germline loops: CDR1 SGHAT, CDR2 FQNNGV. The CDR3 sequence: CASSLLGGDTQETQYF. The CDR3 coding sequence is TGTGCCAGCAGCTTATTAGGGGGAGACACTCAAGAGACCCAGTACTTC.

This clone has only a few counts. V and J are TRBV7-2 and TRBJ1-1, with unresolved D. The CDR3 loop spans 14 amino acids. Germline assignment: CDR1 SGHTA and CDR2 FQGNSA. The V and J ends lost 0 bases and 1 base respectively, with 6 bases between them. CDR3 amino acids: CASSLARPNTEAFF. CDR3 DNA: TGTGCCAGCAGCTTAGCCCGGCCGAACACTGAAGCTTTCTTT.

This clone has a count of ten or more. CDR3 loop: CSAQGWVVRNEQFF. Here the CDR3 DNA reads TGCAGTGCACAGGGTTGGGTTGTCCGCAATGAGCAGTTCTTC. The gene calls are TRBV29-1 and TRBJ2-1; a weak D match, TRBD1 (6 bases). This CDR3 contains 14 residues. Germline CDR1 reads SQVTM; CDR2 reads ANQGSEA.

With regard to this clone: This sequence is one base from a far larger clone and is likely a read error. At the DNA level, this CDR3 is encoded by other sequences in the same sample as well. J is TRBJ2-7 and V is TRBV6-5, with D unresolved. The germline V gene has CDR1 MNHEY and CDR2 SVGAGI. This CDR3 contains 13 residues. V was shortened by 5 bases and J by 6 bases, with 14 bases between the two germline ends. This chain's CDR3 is CASSEASELEQYV. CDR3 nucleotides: TGTGCCAGCAGTGAAGCATCGGAGCTCGAGCAGTACGTC.

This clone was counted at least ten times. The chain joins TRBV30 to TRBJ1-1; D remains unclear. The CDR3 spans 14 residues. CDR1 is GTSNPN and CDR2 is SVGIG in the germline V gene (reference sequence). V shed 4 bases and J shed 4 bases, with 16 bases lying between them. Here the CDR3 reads CAWTTITQFTEAFF. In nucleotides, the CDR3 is TGTGCCTGGACCACAATCACTCAGTTCACTGAAGCTTTCTTT.

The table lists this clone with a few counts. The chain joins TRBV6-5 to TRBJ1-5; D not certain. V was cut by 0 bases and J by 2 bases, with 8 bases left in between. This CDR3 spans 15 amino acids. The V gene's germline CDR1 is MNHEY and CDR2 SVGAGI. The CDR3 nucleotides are TGTGCCAGCAGTTACTCGTTGGGCCGCAATCAGCCCCAGCATTTT. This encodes CASSYSLGRNQPQHF.

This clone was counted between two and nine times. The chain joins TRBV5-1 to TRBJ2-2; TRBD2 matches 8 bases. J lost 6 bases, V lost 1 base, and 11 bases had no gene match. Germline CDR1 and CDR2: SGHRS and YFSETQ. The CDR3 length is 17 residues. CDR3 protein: CASSLRSSGGVAGELFF. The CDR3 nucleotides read TGCGCCAGCAGCTTGAGGTCCAGCGGGGGAGTAGCCGGGGAGCTGTTTTTT. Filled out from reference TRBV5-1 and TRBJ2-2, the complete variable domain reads KAGVTQTPRYLIKTRGQQVTLSCSPISGHRSVSWYQQTPGQGLQFLFEYFSETQRNKGNFPGRFSGRQFSNSRSEMNVSTLELGDSALYLCASSLRSSGGVAGELFFGEGSRLTVL.

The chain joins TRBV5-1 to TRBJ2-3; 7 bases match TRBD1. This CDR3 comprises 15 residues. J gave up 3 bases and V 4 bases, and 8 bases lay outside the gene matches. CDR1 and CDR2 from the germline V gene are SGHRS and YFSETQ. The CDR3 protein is CASSERQGPTDTQYF. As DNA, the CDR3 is TGCGCCAGCAGCGAGAGACAGGGTCCAACAGATACGCAGTATTTT.

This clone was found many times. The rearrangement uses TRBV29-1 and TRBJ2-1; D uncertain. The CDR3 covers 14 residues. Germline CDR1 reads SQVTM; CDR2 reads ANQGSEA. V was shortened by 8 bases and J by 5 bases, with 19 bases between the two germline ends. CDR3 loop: CSIRKQKLNNEQFF. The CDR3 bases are TGCAGCATAAGAAAGCAGAAACTAAACAATGAGCAGTTCTTC.

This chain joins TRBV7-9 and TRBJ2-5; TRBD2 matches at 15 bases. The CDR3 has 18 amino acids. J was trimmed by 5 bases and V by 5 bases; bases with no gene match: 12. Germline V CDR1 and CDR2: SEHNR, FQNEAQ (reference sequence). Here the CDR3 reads CASSQTGLAGGPEETQYF. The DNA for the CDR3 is TGTGCCAGCAGCCAAACAGGACTAGCGGGAGGGCCCGAGGAGACCCAGTACTTC. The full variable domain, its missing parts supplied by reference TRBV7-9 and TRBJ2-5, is DTGVSQNPRHKITKRGQNVTFRCDPISEHNRLYWYRQTLGQGPEFLTYFQNEAQLEKSRLLSDRFSAERPKGSFSTLEIQRTEQGDSAMYLCASSQTGLAGGPEETQYFGPGTRLLVL.